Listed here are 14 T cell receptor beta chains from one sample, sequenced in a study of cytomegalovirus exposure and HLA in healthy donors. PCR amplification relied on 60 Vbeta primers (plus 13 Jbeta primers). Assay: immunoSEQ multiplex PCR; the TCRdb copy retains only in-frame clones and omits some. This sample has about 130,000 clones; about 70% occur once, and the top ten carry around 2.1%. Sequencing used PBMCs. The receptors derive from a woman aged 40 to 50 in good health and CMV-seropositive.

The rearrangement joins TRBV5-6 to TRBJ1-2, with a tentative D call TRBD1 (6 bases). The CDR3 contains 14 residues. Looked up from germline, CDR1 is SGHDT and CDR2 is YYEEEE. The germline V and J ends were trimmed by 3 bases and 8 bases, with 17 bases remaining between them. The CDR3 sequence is CASSSRGGAEGYTF. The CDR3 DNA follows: TGTGCCAGCAGCTCCCGAGGGGGGGCCGAGGGCTACACCTTC.

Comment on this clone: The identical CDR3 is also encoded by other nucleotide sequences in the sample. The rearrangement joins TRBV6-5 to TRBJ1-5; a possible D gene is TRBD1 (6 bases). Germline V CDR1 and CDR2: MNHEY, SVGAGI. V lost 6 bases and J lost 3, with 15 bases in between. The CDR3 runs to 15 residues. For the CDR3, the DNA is TGTGCCAGCAGCCTTACGGGGGGCAACAATCAGCCCCAGCATTTT. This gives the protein CASSLTGGNNQPQHF.

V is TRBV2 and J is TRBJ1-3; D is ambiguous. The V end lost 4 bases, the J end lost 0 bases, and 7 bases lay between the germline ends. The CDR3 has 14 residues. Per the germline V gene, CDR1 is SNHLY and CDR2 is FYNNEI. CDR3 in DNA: TGTGCCAGCAGTGCCAGAAACTCTGGAAACACCATATATTTT. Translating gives CASSARNSGNTIYF.

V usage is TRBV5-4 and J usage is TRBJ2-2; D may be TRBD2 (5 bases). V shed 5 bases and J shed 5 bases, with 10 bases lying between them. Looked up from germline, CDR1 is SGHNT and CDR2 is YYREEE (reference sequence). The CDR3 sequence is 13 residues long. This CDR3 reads CASSYGGTGELFF. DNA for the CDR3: TGTGCCAGCAGTTACGGCGGGACCGGGGAGCTGTTTTTT.

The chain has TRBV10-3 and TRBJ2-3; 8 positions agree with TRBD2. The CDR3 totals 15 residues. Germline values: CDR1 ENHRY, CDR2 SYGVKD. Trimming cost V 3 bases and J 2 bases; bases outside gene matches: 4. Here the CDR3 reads CAISEAGATTDTQYF. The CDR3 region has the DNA TGTGCCATCAGTGAAGCGGGAGCGACCACAGATACGCAGTATTTT.

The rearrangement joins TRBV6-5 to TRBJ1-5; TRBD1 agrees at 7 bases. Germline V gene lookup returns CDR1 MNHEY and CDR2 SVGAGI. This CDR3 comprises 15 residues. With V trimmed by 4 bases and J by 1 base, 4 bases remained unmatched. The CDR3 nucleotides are TGTGCCAGCAGTTCCAAGACAGGGAGCAATCAGCCCCAGCATTTT. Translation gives CASSSKTGSNQPQHF.

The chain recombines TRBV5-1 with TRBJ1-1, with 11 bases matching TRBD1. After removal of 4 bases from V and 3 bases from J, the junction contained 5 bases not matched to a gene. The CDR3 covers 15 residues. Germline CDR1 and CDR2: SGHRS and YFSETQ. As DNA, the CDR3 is TGCGCCAGCAGCCCGTGGACAGGGGGCTACACTGAAGCTTTCTTT. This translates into CASSPWTGGYTEAFF.

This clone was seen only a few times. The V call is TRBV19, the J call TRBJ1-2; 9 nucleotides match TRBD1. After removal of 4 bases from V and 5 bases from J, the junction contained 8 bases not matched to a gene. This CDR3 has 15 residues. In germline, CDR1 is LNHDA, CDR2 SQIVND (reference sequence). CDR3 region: CASSTDRGARYGYTF. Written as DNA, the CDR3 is TGTGCCAGTAGTACGGACAGGGGCGCTAGGTATGGCTACACCTTC.

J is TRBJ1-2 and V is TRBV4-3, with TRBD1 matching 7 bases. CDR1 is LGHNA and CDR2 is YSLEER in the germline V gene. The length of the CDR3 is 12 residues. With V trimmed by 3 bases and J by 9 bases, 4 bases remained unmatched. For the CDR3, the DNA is TGCGCCAGCAGCCACTTGACAGGGCGCTACACCTTC. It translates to CASSHLTGRYTF.

The CDR3, as DNA: TGTGCCAGCAGTGGGGGACTTAACACCGGGGAGCTGTTTTTT. Its protein product is CASSGGLNTGELFF. The genes are TRBV2 and TRBJ2-2; D perhaps matches TRBD2 (6 bases). CDR1 is SNHLY, CDR2 FYNNEI, per germline. Trimming pared 4 bases from V and 2 bases from J, leaving 8 bases between. The CDR3 loop spans 14 amino acids.

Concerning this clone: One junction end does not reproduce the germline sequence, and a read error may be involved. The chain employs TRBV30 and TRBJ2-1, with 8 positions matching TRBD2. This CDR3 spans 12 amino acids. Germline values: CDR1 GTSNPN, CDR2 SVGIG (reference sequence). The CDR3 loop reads CAGSGGYNEQFF. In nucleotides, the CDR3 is TGTGCCGGGAGCGGGGGCTACAATGAGCAGTTCTTC.

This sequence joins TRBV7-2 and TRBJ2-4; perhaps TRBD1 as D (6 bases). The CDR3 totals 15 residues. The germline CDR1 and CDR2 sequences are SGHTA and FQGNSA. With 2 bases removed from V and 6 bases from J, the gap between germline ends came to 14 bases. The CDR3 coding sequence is TGTGCCAGCAGCTTAACCAGGGGTTCGGGAAACATTCAGTACTTC. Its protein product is CASSLTRGSGNIQYF.

The CDR3 here is CASSPQGLAAGELFF. The DNA of the CDR3 is TGTGCCAGCAGTCCTCAGGGACTAGCGGCCGGGGAGCTGTTTTTT. The gene calls are TRBV2 and TRBJ2-2, with 11 positions matching TRBD2. CDR3 size: 15 residues. V lost 5 bases and J lost 6; bases outside the gene matches: 5. Germline V CDR1 and CDR2: SNHLY, FYNNEI.

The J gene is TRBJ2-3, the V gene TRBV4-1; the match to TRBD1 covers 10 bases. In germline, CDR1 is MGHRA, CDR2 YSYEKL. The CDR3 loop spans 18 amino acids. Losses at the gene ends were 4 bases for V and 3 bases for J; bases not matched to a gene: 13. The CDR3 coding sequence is TGCGCCAGCAGCCCTTATAAAACCGGGACAGGGGTTACAGATACGCAGTATTTT. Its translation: CASSPYKTGTGVTDTQYF.